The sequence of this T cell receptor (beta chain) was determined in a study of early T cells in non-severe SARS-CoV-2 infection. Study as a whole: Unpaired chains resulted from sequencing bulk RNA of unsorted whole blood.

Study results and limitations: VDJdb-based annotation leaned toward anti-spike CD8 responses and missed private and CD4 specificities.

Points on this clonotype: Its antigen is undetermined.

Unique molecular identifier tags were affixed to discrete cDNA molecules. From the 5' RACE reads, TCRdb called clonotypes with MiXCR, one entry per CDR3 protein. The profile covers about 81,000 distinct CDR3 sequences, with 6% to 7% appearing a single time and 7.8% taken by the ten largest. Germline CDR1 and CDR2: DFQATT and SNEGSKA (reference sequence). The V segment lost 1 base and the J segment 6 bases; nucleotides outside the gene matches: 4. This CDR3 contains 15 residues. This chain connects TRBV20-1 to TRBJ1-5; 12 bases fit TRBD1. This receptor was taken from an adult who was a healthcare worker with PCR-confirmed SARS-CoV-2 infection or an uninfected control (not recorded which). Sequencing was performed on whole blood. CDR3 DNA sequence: TGCAGTGCTAGAGCTTCGGGACAGGGGGCTCAGCCCCAGCATTTT. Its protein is CSARASGQGAQPQHF.